This record looks at one T cell receptor beta chain sequence and its context. Repertoires were generated with immunoSEQ multiplex PCR, while TCRdb's copy carries only in-frame clones and drops some. The sample contains around 80,000 clones, about 85% of which appear only once. These data are taken from a study of blood T cell repertoires in COVID-19. The origin of this receptor is a human donor in a cohort sampled during active COVID-19. Sequencing was performed on peripheral blood.

DNA of the CDR3: TGTGCCAGCAGTTTCGGGACAGGAGGGGACAAAAACATTCAGTACTTC. The encoded protein is CASSFGTGGDKNIQYF. V and J are TRBV27 and TRBJ2-4; 8 bases map to TRBD1. From germline, CDR1 is MNHEY and CDR2 SMNVEV (reference sequence). This CDR3 region has 16 residues. J lost 3 bases, V lost 3 bases, and 7 bases had no gene match.